This T cell receptor (beta chain) derives from a study of cytomegalovirus exposure and HLA in healthy donors. For the study at large: Prior work identified around 110 million unique TCR beta sequences in 150 million to 200 million T cells.

Amplification used 60 Vbeta primers and 13 Jbeta primers. The data were produced by immunoSEQ multiplex PCR, yet TCRdb's version contains in-frame clones alone and is incomplete. Among around 96,000 clones listed, more than 70% were seen once. A word on this clone: What it binds is unknown.

The CDR3 has 16 residues. Germline CDR1 SGHRS, CDR2 YFSETQ. V lost 3 bases and J 6 bases, leaving 19 bases between the germline ends. Study-wide findings and caveats: As was reported, the HLA-A and HLA-B alleles of most subjects were accurately predicted from TCR beta sequences.

The chain employs TRBV5-1 and TRBJ2-1; TRBD2 might be the D (7 bases). The receptor was isolated from a man between 18 and 29 years old in good health and CMV-seronegative. Sequenced sample: PBMCs. The CDR3 nucleotides are TGCGCCAGCAGCTCCTCCCCCGGGGGGCTGGGCAATGAGCAGTTCTTC. Translating it yields CASSSSPGGLGNEQFF.